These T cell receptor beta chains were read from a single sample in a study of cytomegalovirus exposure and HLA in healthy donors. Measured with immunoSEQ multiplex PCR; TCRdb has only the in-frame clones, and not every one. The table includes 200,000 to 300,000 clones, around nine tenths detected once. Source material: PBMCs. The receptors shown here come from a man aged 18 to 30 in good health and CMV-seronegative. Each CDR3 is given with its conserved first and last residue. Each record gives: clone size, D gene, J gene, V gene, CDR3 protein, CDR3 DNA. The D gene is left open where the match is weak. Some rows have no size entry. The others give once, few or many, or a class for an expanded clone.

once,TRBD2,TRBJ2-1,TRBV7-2,CASSFLASGYNEQFF,TGTGCCAGCAGCTTTTTAGCTAGCGGATACAATGAGCAGTTCTTC
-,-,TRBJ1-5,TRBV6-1,CASSERNRVLQPQHF,TGTGCCAGCAGTGAACGTAACAGGGTCTTACAGCCCCAGCATTTT
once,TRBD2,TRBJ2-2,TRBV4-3,CASSLGLGANTGELFF,TGCGCCAGCAGCCTTGGACTAGGAGCGAACACCGGGGAGCTGTTTTTT
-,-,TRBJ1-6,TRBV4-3,CASSQAGVEAPLHF,TGCGCCAGCAGCCAAGCTGGAGTGGAGGCACCCCTCCACTTT
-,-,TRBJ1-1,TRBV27,CASRRGITEAFF,TGTGCCAGCCGTAGGGGTATCACTGAAGCTTTCTTT
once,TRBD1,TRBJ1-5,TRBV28,CASSSQGAGQPQHF,TGTGCCAGCAGCTCGCAGGGGGCAGGTCAGCCCCAGCATTTT
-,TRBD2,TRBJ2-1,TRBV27,CASSLGTNQPFF,TGTGCCAGCAGTTTGGGGACTAATCAGCCGTTCTTC
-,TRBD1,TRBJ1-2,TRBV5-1,CASSTDRGNYGYTF,TGCGCCAGCAGCACGGACAGGGGGAACTATGGCTACACCTTC
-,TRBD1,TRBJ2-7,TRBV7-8,CASSLDEGARYEQYF,TGTGCCAGCAGCTTAGATGAGGGGGCTAGGTACGAGCAGTACTTC
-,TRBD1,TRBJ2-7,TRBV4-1,CASSQQGQGAYEQYF,TGCGCCAGCAGCCAACAGGGGCAGGGGGCCTACGAGCAGTACTTC
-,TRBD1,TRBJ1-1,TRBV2,CASTGQGSNTEAFF,TGTGCCAGCACGGGACAGGGGTCTAACACTGAAGCTTTCTTT
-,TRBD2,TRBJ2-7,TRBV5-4,CASSFLLGGWRVGEQYF,TGTGCCAGCAGCTTTCTTCTCGGGGGGTGGAGGGTAGGCGAGCAGTACTTC
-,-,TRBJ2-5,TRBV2,CASSVPGGDQETQYF,TGTGCCAGCAGTGTGCCTGGAGGGGACCAAGAGACCCAGTACTTC